The 22 T cell receptor beta chains below all came from one sample that was sequenced in a study of blood T cells in healthy people across ages. Using a J-beta primer mix together with a sample-barcoded 5' primer, a second PCR was run for about 6 to 11 cycles. Via MiXCR, TCRdb re-called the 5' RACE reads, giving one row per CDR3 protein. The sample lists 750,000 to 850,000 distinct CDR3 sequences, around a quarter occurring once. These same records also appear under a second study, on T cells of mothers and their children.

The sequencing input was blood. The receptors were gathered from a boy aged 5-17 years in good health.

This clonotype was seen ten or more times. As DNA, the CDR3 is TGTGCCAGCAGCTTAGACGGGGCTAGCACAGATACGCAGTATTTT. This translates into CASSLDGASTDTQYF. The chain carries TRBV11-2 and TRBJ2-3; D is tentatively TRBD1 or TRBD2 (5 bases each). V shed 0 bases and J shed 0 bases, with 7 bases lying between them. CDR3 length equals 15 residues. Germline V lookup: CDR1 SGHAT, CDR2 FQNNGV.

The CDR3 here is CASSQDTSSDYEQYF. CDR3 sequence (DNA): TGCGCCAGCAGCCAAGATACCAGCTCCGACTACGAGCAGTACTTC. The gene calls are TRBV4-3 and TRBJ2-7; D is ambiguous. Germline CDR1 is LGHNA and CDR2 is YSLEER. The CDR3 extends over 15 amino acids. Trimming shortened V by 0 bases and J by 3 bases, and 12 bases separated the two germline ends.

This clonotype occurred a few times. With a much larger clone just one base away, this may be a read error. Lacking the conserved final phenylalanine or tryptophan, this CDR3 likely reflects a read error. V and J are TRBV29-1 and TRBJ2-1; 9 bases are a match to TRBD1. With the DNA end fitting TRBJ2-5 better, the J assignment may be wrong. The CDR3 is made up of 13 amino acids. Germline assignment: CDR1 SQVTM and CDR2 ANQGSEA. The CDR3, as DNA: TGCAGCGTGGAGGGACAGGGTGAGGGGACCCAGTACTTA. This encodes CSVEGQGEGTQYL.

In this sample, this clonotype turned up a few times. J is TRBJ2-2 and V is TRBV11-2; TRBD1 matches at 7 bases. CDR3 length: 15 residues. After removal of 4 bases from V and 2 bases from J, the junction contained 4 bases not matched to a gene. CDR1 and CDR2 (germline): SGHAT, FQNNGV. As DNA, the CDR3 is TGTGCCAGCAGCTCCTGGGACAGCAACACCGGGGAGCTGTTTTTT. Translated: CASSSWDSNTGELFF.

At least ten counts were recorded for this clonotype. The V call is TRBV6-5, the J call TRBJ2-3, with 12 positions matching TRBD2. Germline CDR1 and CDR2: MNHEY and SVGAGI. This CDR3 has 15 amino acids. The V segment lost 6 bases and the J segment 6 bases; nucleotides outside the gene matches: 7. CDR3 in amino acids: CASRQGLAGTDTQYF. CDR3 in DNA: TGTGCCAGCAGACAAGGACTAGCGGGGACGGATACGCAGTATTTT.

The V and J genes are TRBV20-1 and TRBJ2-7; D unresolved. This CDR3 has 12 amino acids. The germline V gene encodes CDR1 DFQATT and CDR2 SNEGSKA (reference sequence). V lost 2 bases, J lost 4 bases, and 9 bases lay in between. In DNA, the CDR3 is TGCAGTGCTAGATATAGGTCGTACGAGCAGTACTTC. The encoded protein is CSARYRSYEQYF.

This clonotype has only a few counts. This chain joins TRBV5-1 and TRBJ1-5, with a weak D call TRBD1 (5 bases). This CDR3 has 15 amino acids. V gave up 0 bases and J gave up 0 bases, with 7 bases separating them. The germline V gene has CDR1 SGHRS and CDR2 YFSETQ. The CDR3 here is CASSLGDDSNQPQHF. CDR3 nucleotide sequence: TGCGCCAGCAGCTTGGGGGACGATAGCAATCAGCCCCAGCATTTT.

This sequence joins TRBV30 and TRBJ1-2; 7 nucleotides match TRBD1. This CDR3 contains 18 residues. Germline lookup yields CDR1 GTSNPN and CDR2 SVGIG (reference sequence). J was trimmed by 0 bases and V by 1 base; bases with no gene match: 14. Here the CDR3 reads CAWSGTTGMISSNYGYTF. CDR3 DNA sequence: TGTGCCTGGAGTGGCACGACAGGGATGATTTCGTCTAACTATGGCTACACCTTC.

This chain uses TRBV3-1 with TRBJ1-1; no clear D. CDR3 size: 13 residues. V was pared by 2 bases and J by 6 bases, with 10 bases between. The germline gives CDR1 LGHDT, CDR2 YNNKEL (reference sequence). The CDR3 spells CASSQLGLPEAFF. The CDR3 DNA reads TGTGCCAGCAGCCAACTTGGCCTACCTGAAGCTTTCTTT.

This rearrangement joins TRBV6-2 or TRBV6-3 to TRBJ2-7, with TRBD1 identical over 8 bases. J gave up 2 bases and V 7 bases, and 4 bases lay outside the gene matches. The CDR3 loop spans 13 amino acids. Germline-derived CDR1 and CDR2 are MNHEY and SVGEGT. CDR3: CASKTGQAYEQYF. CDR3 nucleotides: TGTGCCAGCAAAACGGGACAGGCCTACGAGCAGTACTTC.

The gene calls are TRBV12-3 or TRBV12-4 and TRBJ2-3; no firm D call. V shed 8 bases and J shed 2 bases, with 14 bases lying between them. The CDR3 length is 14 residues. The CDR3 sequence is CASGTTWSTDTQYF. CDR3 bases: TGTGCCAGCGGCACCACTTGGTCCACAGATACGCAGTATTTT.

The chain is built from TRBV27 and TRBJ2-6; D remains ambiguous. The CDR3 sequence is 15 residues long. Germline CDR1 MNHEY, CDR2 SMNVEV (reference sequence). V lost 4 bases and J 2 bases, leaving 9 bases between the germline ends. The CDR3 sequence is CASSSESTGANVLTF. DNA of the CDR3: TGTGCCAGCAGTTCCGAGTCTACTGGGGCCAACGTCCTGACTTTC. Full variable domain (remainder filled in from reference TRBV27 and TRBJ2-6): EAQVTQNPRYLITVTGKKLTVTCSQNMNHEYMSWYRQDPGLGLRQIYYSMNVEVTDKGDVPEGYKVSRKEKRNFPLILESPSPNQTSLYFCASSSESTGANVLTFGAGSRLTVL.

The chain couples TRBV29-1 to TRBJ2-2, with unresolved D. The germline V and J ends were trimmed by 5 bases and 2 bases, with 6 bases remaining between them. In germline, CDR1 is SQVTM, CDR2 ANQGSEA. This CDR3 is built from 12 residues. This CDR3 reads CSVWVNTGELFF. The CDR3 nucleotides read TGCAGCGTTTGGGTTAACACCGGGGAGCTGTTTTTT.

V gene TRBV29-1 combines with J gene TRBJ2-5; 8 nucleotides match TRBD1. V lost 7 bases to trimming and J lost 4 bases; unmatched junction nucleotides: 14. Per the germline V gene, CDR1 is SQVTM and CDR2 is ANQGSEA. The CDR3 length is 15 residues. The CDR3 loop is CSAGGRGIIRETQYF. The CDR3 bases are TGCAGCGCAGGGGGCAGGGGGATAATTCGAGAGACCCAGTACTTC. The variable domain in full, with the rest retrieved from reference TRBV29-1 and TRBJ2-5, is SAVISQKPSRDICQRGTSLTIQCQVDSQVTMMFWYRQQPGQSLTLIATANQGSEATYESGFVIDKFPISRPNLTFSTLTVSNMSPEDSSIYLCSAGGRGIIRETQYFGPGTRLLVL.

This clonotype was observed a handful of times. The chain has TRBV7-2 and TRBJ2-5; 10 nucleotides align to TRBD1. V shed 4 bases and J 5 bases; nucleotides not matched to a gene: 7. Per the germline V gene, CDR1 is SGHTA and CDR2 is FQGNSA. This CDR3 region has 15 residues. CDR3 sequence (DNA): TGTGCCAGCAGCTCCCCGGACAGGGGGGACGAGACCCAGTACTTC. Amino acid sequence: CASSSPDRGDETQYF.

J is TRBJ2-1 and V is TRBV5-6; 9 nucleotides align to TRBD1. Germline-derived CDR1 and CDR2 are SGHDT and YYEEEE. There are 16 residues in the CDR3. V was clipped by 0 bases and J by 7 bases; unmatched bases: 8. The CDR3 protein is CASSLVRDRVYNEQFF. The DNA of the CDR3 is TGTGCCAGCAGCTTGGTGCGGGACAGGGTCTATAATGAGCAGTTCTTC. The variable domain in full, completed from reference TRBV5-6 and TRBJ2-1, reads DAGVTQSPTHLIKTRGQQVTLRCSPKSGHDTVSWYQQALGQGPQFIFQYYEEEERQRGNFPDRFSGHQFPNYSSELNVNALLLGDSALYLCASSLVRDRVYNEQFFGPGTRLTVL.

The chain employs TRBV7-3 and TRBJ2-7; 13 bases are shared with TRBD2. The V gene end was trimmed by 5 bases and the J gene end by 6 bases; junction bases not matched to a gene: 7. In germline, CDR1 is SGHTA, CDR2 FQGTGA. The CDR3 sequence is 15 residues long. CDR3 residues: CASSPGLAGAGEQYF. Written as DNA, the CDR3 is TGTGCCAGCAGCCCCGGACTAGCGGGAGCAGGCGAGCAGTACTTC.

The chain carries TRBV7-2 and TRBJ1-4; D call uncertain. CDR1 is SGHTA and CDR2 is FQGNSA in the germline V gene. This CDR3 has 12 residues. Trimming stripped 2 bases from V and 6 bases from J, with 4 bases between. CDR3 residues: CASSLHHEKLFF. DNA for the CDR3: TGTGCCAGCAGCTTACACCATGAAAAACTGTTTTTT.

This clonotype was detected a few times. This chain links TRBV29-1 with TRBJ1-2, with 8 bases lining up with TRBD1. This CDR3 is built from 18 residues. CDR1 SQVTM and CDR2 ANQGSEA come from the germline V gene. V dropped 0 bases and J dropped 7; count of bases not matched to a gene: 19. CDR3 sequence: CSVEEPLNPRRGLGGYTF. CDR3 coding DNA: TGCAGCGTTGAAGAGCCCCTAAACCCGCGCAGGGGGCTAGGTGGCTACACCTTC.

The DNA for the CDR3 is TGTGCCAGCAGTACGGCGGGAACCTACGAGCAGTACTTC. Protein product: CASSTAGTYEQYF. The genes are TRBV28 and TRBJ2-5; the D gene is possibly TRBD2 (6 bases). Gene TRBJ2-7 matches the end of the DNA better, so the J call may be wrong. CDR1 MDHEN and CDR2 SYDVKM come from the germline V gene. The CDR3 covers 13 residues.

The rearrangement joins TRBV9 to TRBJ2-3; TRBD2 matches 8 bases. Germline CDR1 is SGDLS and CDR2 is YYNGEE. V was pared by 4 bases and J by 0 bases, with 7 bases of the junction left unmatched. The CDR3 totals 16 residues. Here the CDR3 DNA reads TGTGCCAGCAGCTCGATAGCGGGGCTAAGCACAGATACGCAGTATTTT. It encodes CASSSIAGLSTDTQYF. Together with reference TRBV9 and TRBJ2-3, the CDR3 gives the full variable domain: DSGVTQTPKHLITATGQRVTLRCSPRSGDLSVYWYQQSLDQGLQFLIQYYNGEERAKGNILERFSAQQFPDLHSELNLSSLELGDSALYFCASSSIAGLSTDTQYFGPGTRLTVL.

The genes are TRBV25-1 and TRBJ2-7; TRBD2 might be the D (6 bases). The DNA end lines up better with TRBJ2-5; the J call may be wrong. The germline V gene encodes CDR1 MGHDK and CDR2 SYGVNS. This CDR3 region has 15 residues. The DNA of the CDR3 is TGTGCCAGCAGTCCAAATAGAGGAGGGCAAGAGACCCAGTACTTC. This codes for CASSPNRGGQETQYF.